The rows below give T cell receptor beta chains drawn from one sample of a study of blood T cells in healthy people across ages. TCRdb passed the 5' RACE reads through MiXCR, listing each CDR3 protein once. This sample yields just under 900,000 distinct CDR3 sequences, of which under 30% are seen a single time; 15% to 20% belongs to the top ten. The material sequenced was blood. Receptors originate from a woman of 80 years or more in good health. The CDR3 runs from the conserved cysteine through the conserved F or W. D genes are given only for firm matches. The listing skips clone size in some rows; elsewhere it reads once, few, many or a size class.

clone_size: .
j_call: TRBJ2-1
d_call: TRBD2
v_call: TRBV20-1
cdr3_nt: TGCAGTGTACCAAAAGCGGGGGGCTACGATGAGCAGTTCTTC
cdr3_aa: CSVPKAGGYDEQFF

clone_size: many
j_call: TRBJ2-5
d_call: .
v_call: TRBV4-1
cdr3_nt: TGCGCCAGCAGCCAAGATCTCAGTAGCGGACAAGAGACCCAGTACTTC
cdr3_aa: CASSQDLSSGQETQYF

clone_size: few
j_call: TRBJ2-3
d_call: .
v_call: TRBV20-1
cdr3_nt: TGCAGTGCTCCGGGACACGGGACGACGAATACGCAGTATTTT
cdr3_aa: CSAPGHGTTNTQYF

clone_size: few
j_call: TRBJ1-1
d_call: TRBD1
v_call: TRBV10-1
cdr3_nt: TGCGCCAGCCCAGGGGGTGCTTTCTTT
cdr3_aa: CASPGGAFF

clone_size: few
j_call: TRBJ1-4
d_call: .
v_call: TRBV18
cdr3_nt: TGTGCCAGCTCACCCCCTACCGGGCCCGGGGAAAAACTGTTTTTT
cdr3_aa: CASSPPTGPGEKLFF

clone_size: many
j_call: TRBJ2-3
d_call: TRBD1
v_call: TRBV5-1
cdr3_nt: TGCGCCAGCAGCTTGGGACAGGGGCAAGATACGCAGTATTTT
cdr3_aa: CASSLGQGQDTQYF

clone_size: many
j_call: TRBJ2-3
d_call: .
v_call: TRBV20-1
cdr3_nt: TGCAGTGCTAGAGGGCATCTCACAGATACGCAGTATTTT
cdr3_aa: CSARGHLTDTQYF

clone_size: .
j_call: TRBJ2-1
d_call: TRBD1
v_call: TRBV27
cdr3_nt: TGTGCCAGCAGTTTATCTGGACAGGGGGCTGTCAATGAGCAGTTCTTC
cdr3_aa: CASSLSGQGAVNEQFF

clone_size: many
j_call: TRBJ1-2
d_call: .
v_call: TRBV20-1
cdr3_nt: TGCAGTGCTTATGGGGCGGCCCACTATGGCTACACCTTC
cdr3_aa: CSAYGAAHYGYTF

clone_size: many
j_call: TRBJ1-5
d_call: .
v_call: TRBV7-2
cdr3_nt: TGTGCCAGCAAGGCTAATAGCAATCAGCCCCAGCATTTT
cdr3_aa: CASKANSNQPQHF

clone_size: once
j_call: TRBJ2-6
d_call: TRBD2
v_call: TRBV20-1
cdr3_nt: TGCAGTGCCTCCGCCGGACTAGCGGGAGAAATGGGGGCCAACGTCCTGACTTTC
cdr3_aa: CSASAGLAGEMGANVLTF

clone_size: few
j_call: TRBJ1-1
d_call: .
v_call: TRBV18
cdr3_nt: TGTGCCAGCTCACCAAGAGTGGACCCCCGCTGGACTGAAGCTTTCTTT
cdr3_aa: CASSPRVDPRWTEAFF

clone_size: few
j_call: TRBJ1-5
d_call: .
v_call: TRBV23-1
cdr3_nt: TGCGCCAGCAGTCATCCGGGGTGGGACCAGCCCCAGCATTTT
cdr3_aa: CASSHPGWDQPQHF

clone_size: many
j_call: TRBJ2-1
d_call: TRBD1
v_call: TRBV25-1
cdr3_nt: TGTGCCAGCAGGCGGGACAGGGACTACAATGAGCAGTTCTTC
cdr3_aa: CASRRDRDYNEQFF

clone_size: many
j_call: TRBJ1-2
d_call: TRBD1
v_call: TRBV12-3/TRBV12-4
cdr3_nt: TGTGCCAGCAGTTCTAGGCTCAACAGGGGATTCAACTATGGCTACACCTTC
cdr3_aa: CASSSRLNRGFNYGYTF

clone_size: .
j_call: TRBJ2-3
d_call: TRBD2
v_call: TRBV28
cdr3_nt: TGTGCCACTCTACGACTAGCGGGGGCAGGTGGTACGCAGTATTTT
cdr3_aa: CATLRLAGAGGTQYF

clone_size: many
j_call: TRBJ2-7
d_call: .
v_call: TRBV27
cdr3_nt: TGTGCCAGCAGTCTCGGGCCAGCCGGGACCTACGAGCAGTACTTC
cdr3_aa: CASSLGPAGTYEQYF

clone_size: many
j_call: TRBJ2-7
d_call: .
v_call: TRBV20-1
cdr3_nt: TGCAGTGCTAGAGACAGGGGAAACGAGCAGTACTTC
cdr3_aa: CSARDRGNEQYF

clone_size: .
j_call: TRBJ2-1
d_call: .
v_call: TRBV7-6
cdr3_nt: TGTGCCAGCAGCCCCGCCCGGTTTCGCGGAAATGAGCAGTTCTTC
cdr3_aa: CASSPARFRGNEQFF

clone_size: many
j_call: TRBJ2-5
d_call: .
v_call: TRBV7-2
cdr3_nt: TGTGCCAGCAGTCACCGAATAGCGGTTAGGGGTGGCCAAGAGACCCAGTACTTC
cdr3_aa: CASSHRIAVRGGQETQYF

clone_size: .
j_call: TRBJ1-5
d_call: .
v_call: TRBV5-1
cdr3_nt: TGCGCCAGCAGCTTGGCCGGGCCCAGAGGCAATCAGCCCCAGCATTTT
cdr3_aa: CASSLAGPRGNQPQHF

clone_size: once
j_call: TRBJ1-2
d_call: .
v_call: TRBV21-1
cdr3_nt: TGTGCCAGCAGCAAAACCGGGACGGGGAGGTGTCGAGGCTACACCTTC
cdr3_aa: CASSKTGTGRCRGYTF

clone_size: many
j_call: TRBJ2-7
d_call: TRBD1
v_call: TRBV18
cdr3_nt: TGTGCCAGCTCACGACAGGGGGCGTATGACTACGAGCAGTACTTC
cdr3_aa: CASSRQGAYDYEQYF

clone_size: many
j_call: TRBJ1-2
d_call: .
v_call: TRBV20-1
cdr3_nt: TGCAGTGCTAGAGATCCCCCAGGGCGTGTTGGCTACACCTTC
cdr3_aa: CSARDPPGRVGYTF

clone_size: many
j_call: TRBJ2-7
d_call: .
v_call: TRBV4-1
cdr3_nt: TGCGCCAGCAGCCAAGGGCAGGGGAGGGAGCAGTACTTC
cdr3_aa: CASSQGQGREQYF

clone_size: many
j_call: TRBJ2-7
d_call: TRBD2
v_call: TRBV4-3
cdr3_nt: TGCGCCAGCAGCCAACTCAGCGGGATCTCCTACGAGCAGTACTTC
cdr3_aa: CASSQLSGISYEQYF

clone_size: .
j_call: TRBJ1-4
d_call: TRBD1
v_call: TRBV7-9
cdr3_nt: TGTGCCAGCGGCCAGGGGGCTGGCGCTAATGAAAAACTGTTTTTT
cdr3_aa: CASGQGAGANEKLFF

clone_size: many
j_call: TRBJ2-3
d_call: .
v_call: TRBV7-2
cdr3_nt: TGTGCCAGCAGCCCCATGGGGCGGCGGCTTAGCACAGATACGCAGTATTTT
cdr3_aa: CASSPMGRRLSTDTQYF

clone_size: many
j_call: TRBJ2-3
d_call: TRBD1
v_call: TRBV29-1
cdr3_nt: TGCAGCGCGGGTGACAGGGGGCTTTCATTAGATACGCAGTATTTT
cdr3_aa: CSAGDRGLSLDTQYF

clone_size: .
j_call: TRBJ2-1
d_call: TRBD2
v_call: TRBV6-5
cdr3_nt: TGTGCCAGCAGTCAGACTAGCGGGGGGGCGCGCAATGAGCAGTTCTTC
cdr3_aa: CASSQTSGGARNEQFF

clone_size: many
j_call: TRBJ2-7
d_call: .
v_call: TRBV7-2
cdr3_nt: TGTGCCAGCAGCTCCCAGACAGCCTACGAGCAGTACTTC
cdr3_aa: CASSSQTAYEQYF

clone_size: .
j_call: TRBJ2-7
d_call: TRBD2
v_call: TRBV18
cdr3_nt: TGTGCCAGCTCCTCAGGACTAGCGGGGGTTAATGAGCAGTACTTC
cdr3_aa: CASSSGLAGVNEQYF

clone_size: .
j_call: TRBJ1-5
d_call: TRBD1
v_call: TRBV18
cdr3_nt: TGTGCCAGCTCACCGGACAGGGCGGATCAGCCCCAGCATTTT
cdr3_aa: CASSPDRADQPQHF

clone_size: many
j_call: TRBJ2-7
d_call: .
v_call: TRBV5-1
cdr3_nt: TGCGCCAGCAGCTCGGTGGGGGAATACGGGGGCGAGCAGTACTTC
cdr3_aa: CASSSVGEYGGEQYF

clone_size: .
j_call: TRBJ2-7
d_call: .
v_call: TRBV6-2/TRBV6-3
cdr3_nt: TGTGCCAGCAGTTACTCCCAGGCCACTTCCTACGAGCAGTACTTC
cdr3_aa: CASSYSQATSYEQYF

clone_size: few
j_call: TRBJ1-2
d_call: TRBD1
v_call: TRBV20-1
cdr3_nt: TGCAGTGCTAGAGACGCGACAGGGGGCGATGGCTACACCTTC
cdr3_aa: CSARDATGGDGYTF

clone_size: .
j_call: TRBJ1-2
d_call: .
v_call: TRBV4-3
cdr3_nt: TGCACCAGCAGCCAAGAAGTTCAGTCGGGATATGGCTACACCTTC
cdr3_aa: CTSSQEVQSGYGYTF

clone_size: .
j_call: TRBJ2-7
d_call: TRBD2
v_call: TRBV7-9
cdr3_nt: TGTGCCAGCAGCTTGAGCGGGGGGGGGGACGAGCAGTACTTC
cdr3_aa: CASSLSGGGDEQYF

clone_size: few
j_call: TRBJ2-7
d_call: .
v_call: TRBV5-5
cdr3_nt: TGTGCCAGCAGCATTCGGGAGTGGGATGAGCAGTACTTC
cdr3_aa: CASSIREWDEQYF

clone_size: many
j_call: TRBJ1-4
d_call: .
v_call: TRBV5-1
cdr3_nt: TGCGCCAGCAGCCCGAACAGTAATGAAAAACTGTTTTTT
cdr3_aa: CASSPNSNEKLFF

clone_size: many
j_call: TRBJ2-1
d_call: .
v_call: TRBV21-1
cdr3_nt: TGTGCCAGCAGCAAAGGACAGGTGGAGGGTCAGCATGAGCAGTTCTTC
cdr3_aa: CASSKGQVEGQHEQFF

clone_size: few
j_call: TRBJ1-1
d_call: TRBD1
v_call: TRBV24-1
cdr3_nt: TGTGCCACCAGTGAAACCGGGACAGCAAACACTGAAGCTTTCTTT
cdr3_aa: CATSETGTANTEAFF

clone_size: many
j_call: TRBJ2-6
d_call: .
v_call: TRBV4-3
cdr3_nt: TGCGCCAGCAGCCAAGCCAGGCGGGGGGCCAACGTCCTGACTTTC
cdr3_aa: CASSQARRGANVLTF

clone_size: many
j_call: TRBJ2-1
d_call: TRBD1
v_call: TRBV20-1
cdr3_nt: TGCAGTGTTTTTACAGGGGACAATGAGCAGTTCTTC
cdr3_aa: CSVFTGDNEQFF

clone_size: many
j_call: TRBJ2-7
d_call: TRBD1
v_call: TRBV5-1
cdr3_nt: TGCGCCAGCAGCTGGGGACAGGGTAACTACGAGCAGTACTTC
cdr3_aa: CASSWGQGNYEQYF

clone_size: .
j_call: TRBJ1-4
d_call: .
v_call: TRBV7-9
cdr3_nt: TGTGCCAGCAGCTTAGTTTCTGGGGCTAATGAAAGACTGTTTTTT
cdr3_aa: CASSLVSGANERLFF

clone_size: .
j_call: TRBJ1-4
d_call: .
v_call: TRBV6-5
cdr3_nt: TGTGCCAGCAGACCTATTGCAACTAATGAAAAACTGTTTTTT
cdr3_aa: CASRPIATNEKLFF

clone_size: many
j_call: TRBJ2-5
d_call: TRBD2
v_call: TRBV5-1
cdr3_nt: TGCGCCAGCAGCCGTAGCGGGGGCCCGGGAGAGACCCAGTACTTC
cdr3_aa: CASSRSGGPGETQYF

clone_size: .
j_call: TRBJ2-2
d_call: .
v_call: TRBV20-1
cdr3_nt: TGCAGTGCTAGACTCGACGGGACCGGGGAGCTGTTTTTT
cdr3_aa: CSARLDGTGELFF

clone_size: .
j_call: TRBJ2-3
d_call: TRBD2
v_call: TRBV4-3
cdr3_nt: TGCGCCAGCAGCCTCCAAGGACTAGTCACAGACACGCAGTATTTT
cdr3_aa: CASSLQGLVTDTQYF

clone_size: .
j_call: TRBJ2-5
d_call: .
v_call: TRBV7-9
cdr3_nt: TGTGCCAGCAGCTTAGAGCTGCCGGGTGAGGGGGAGACCCAGTACTTC
cdr3_aa: CASSLELPGEGETQYF

clone_size: many
j_call: TRBJ2-7
d_call: .
v_call: TRBV5-1
cdr3_nt: TGCGCCAGCAGCCCGGCGGGGGACATCTCCTACGAGCAGTACTTC
cdr3_aa: CASSPAGDISYEQYF

clone_size: few
j_call: TRBJ2-7
d_call: TRBD1
v_call: TRBV5-1
cdr3_nt: TGCGCCAGCAGCACTGGACAGGGCCGACTCTTCTACAATGAGCAGTACTTC
cdr3_aa: CASSTGQGRLFYNEQYF

clone_size: many
j_call: TRBJ2-1
d_call: TRBD1
v_call: TRBV18
cdr3_nt: TGTGCCAGCTCACCACCGACAGGGGGTAATGAGCAGTTCTTC
cdr3_aa: CASSPPTGGNEQFF

clone_size: many
j_call: TRBJ2-5
d_call: .
v_call: TRBV10-2
cdr3_nt: TGCGCCAGCTCGCAGTCGGGGACCCAGTACTTC
cdr3_aa: CASSQSGTQYF

clone_size: many
j_call: TRBJ2-7
d_call: TRBD1
v_call: TRBV29-1
cdr3_nt: TGCAGCGTTGAAAGTCGGACAGGGTACCCCTACGAGCAGTACTTC
cdr3_aa: CSVESRTGYPYEQYF

clone_size: few
j_call: TRBJ1-2
d_call: TRBD1
v_call: TRBV20-1
cdr3_nt: TGCAGTGCTAGGCCGCCGGTGGACAGGGAGGGCTATGGCTACACCTTC
cdr3_aa: CSARPPVDREGYGYTF

clone_size: many
j_call: TRBJ2-1
d_call: TRBD2
v_call: TRBV3-1
cdr3_nt: TGTGCCAGCAGCCCACCGGGACTAGCACCCAATGAGCAGTTCTTC
cdr3_aa: CASSPPGLAPNEQFF

clone_size: .
j_call: TRBJ2-7
d_call: TRBD2
v_call: TRBV12-3/TRBV12-4
cdr3_nt: TGTGCCAGCAGCAGATCGACTAGCGGGGTCTCCGAGCAGTACTTC
cdr3_aa: CASSRSTSGVSEQYF